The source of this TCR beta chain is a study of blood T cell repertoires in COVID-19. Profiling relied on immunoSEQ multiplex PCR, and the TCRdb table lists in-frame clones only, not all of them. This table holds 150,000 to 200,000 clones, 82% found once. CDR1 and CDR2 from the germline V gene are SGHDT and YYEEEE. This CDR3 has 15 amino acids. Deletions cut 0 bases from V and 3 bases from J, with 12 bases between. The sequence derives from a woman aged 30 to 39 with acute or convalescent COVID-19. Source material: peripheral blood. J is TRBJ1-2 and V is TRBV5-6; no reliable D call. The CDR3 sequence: CASSLVPGLHYGYTF. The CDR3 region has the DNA TGTGCCAGCAGCTTGGTACCCGGGTTACACTATGGCTACACCTTC.